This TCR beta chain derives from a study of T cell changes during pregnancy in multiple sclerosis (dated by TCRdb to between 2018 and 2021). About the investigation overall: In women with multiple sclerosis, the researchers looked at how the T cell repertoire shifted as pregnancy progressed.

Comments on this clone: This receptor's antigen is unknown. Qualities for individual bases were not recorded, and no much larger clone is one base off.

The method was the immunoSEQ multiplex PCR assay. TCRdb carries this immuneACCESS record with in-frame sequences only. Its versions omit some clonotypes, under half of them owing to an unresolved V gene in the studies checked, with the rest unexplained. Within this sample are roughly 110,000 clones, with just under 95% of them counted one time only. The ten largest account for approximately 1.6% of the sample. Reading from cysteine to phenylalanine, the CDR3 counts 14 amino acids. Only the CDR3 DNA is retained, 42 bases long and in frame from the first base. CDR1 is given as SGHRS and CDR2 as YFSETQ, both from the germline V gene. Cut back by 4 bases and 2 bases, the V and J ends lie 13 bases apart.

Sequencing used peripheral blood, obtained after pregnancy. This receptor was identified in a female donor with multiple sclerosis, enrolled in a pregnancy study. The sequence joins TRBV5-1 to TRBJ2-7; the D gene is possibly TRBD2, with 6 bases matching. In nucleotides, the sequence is TGCGCCAGCAGCCGGGACGGAGGGGCCTACGAGCAGTACTTC. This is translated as CASSRDGGAYEQYF.